These 25 T cell receptor beta chains originate from one sample sequenced in a study of T cells after yellow fever vaccination. Each CDR3 protein is one row after TCRdb ran MiXCR on the 5' RACE reads. The table lists about 14,000 distinct CDR3 sequences, approximately 6.8% of them singletons. The sample was PBMCs, either bulk or a sorted T-cell subset (CD4+, CD8+, memory, or dextramer-sorted; not recorded which), taken on the day of the yellow fever booster vaccination. The source is a man aged 18 to 29 who received the YFV17D yellow fever vaccine.

This clonotype was seen many times. V and J are TRBV7-2 and TRBJ1-1; D gene ambiguous. Per germline, CDR1 SGHTA and CDR2 FQGNSA. This CDR3 spans 14 amino acids. Trimming left V 4 bases short and J 3 bases short, with 12 bases between. CDR3 sequence: CASSSGFMYTEAFF. Here the CDR3 DNA reads TGTGCCAGCAGCTCAGGTTTCATGTACACTGAAGCTTTCTTT.

Relative to its sample, this clonotype is medium-sized. The chain links TRBV7-2 to TRBJ2-5; maybe TRBD2 (5 bases). This CDR3 has 14 amino acids. Germline loops: CDR1 SGHTA, CDR2 FQGNSA. The V end was cut by 3 bases, the J end by 5 bases, with 13 bases between. The CDR3 loop reads CASSLRPSRETQYF. The CDR3 DNA reads as TGTGCCAGCAGCTTGAGGCCTAGCCGGGAGACCCAGTACTTC.

This clonotype is categorized as medium-sized (0.01 to 0.1%). The rearrangement uses TRBV7-2 and TRBJ2-1; 9 bases are a match to TRBD2. Looked up from germline, CDR1 is SGHTA and CDR2 is FQGNSA. V gave up 4 bases and J gave up 5 bases; unmatched junction bases: 9. The CDR3 consists of 16 residues. The CDR3 coding sequence is TGTGCCAGCAGCTCAACCTCTGGCGGGGGGGACAATGAGCAGTTCTTC. Amino acids: CASSSTSGGGDNEQFF.

In its sample, this clonotype was seen many times. The chain uses TRBV4-1 and TRBJ2-1, with a weak D call TRBD2 (5 bases). The CDR3 loop spans 15 amino acids. The V end lost 4 bases, the J end lost 3 bases, and 13 bases lay between the germline ends. Germline assignment: CDR1 MGHRA and CDR2 YSYEKL. The CDR3 nucleotides read TGCGCCAGCAGCCCCCGGGATAAGAGCTACAATGAGCAGTTCTTC. This codes for CASSPRDKSYNEQFF.

This clonotype was seen at least ten times. The J gene is TRBJ2-5, the V gene TRBV12-3 or TRBV12-4; TRBD1 aligns across 8 bases. The CDR3 spans 15 residues. V shed 3 bases, J shed 4 bases, and the junction held 7 bases outside the gene matches. The CDR3 spells CASSFAGQGGETQYF. Here the CDR3 DNA reads TGTGCCAGCAGTTTCGCCGGACAGGGTGGAGAGACCCAGTACTTC.

By share, this clonotype ranks as medium-sized. This rearrangement joins TRBV5-1 to TRBJ2-7; 9 bases agree with TRBD1. The CDR3 covers 14 residues. Germline V gene data show CDR1 as SGHRS and CDR2 as YFSETQ. The V and J ends lost 7 bases and 5 bases, in that order; junction bases with no gene match: 10. CDR3 protein: CASSRRDRAHEQYF. The CDR3 DNA is TGCGCCAGCTCCCGCCGGGACAGGGCCCACGAGCAGTACTTC.

There are many counts of this clonotype. The chain is built from TRBV5-1 and TRBJ2-3; possibly TRBD1 for D (6 bases). V shed 2 bases and J shed 9 bases, with 22 bases lying between them. There are 16 residues in the CDR3. Germline V gene lookup returns CDR1 SGHRS and CDR2 YFSETQ. This CDR3 reads CASSLSLGQSLDTQYF. CDR3 coding DNA: TGCGCCAGCAGCTTATCCCTTGGACAGTCGCTAGACACGCAGTATTTT. The full variable domain, with the rest looked up from reference TRBV5-1 and TRBJ2-3, is KAGVTQTPRYLIKTRGQQVTLSCSPISGHRSVSWYQQTPGQGLQFLFEYFSETQRNKGNFPGRFSGRQFSNSRSEMNVSTLELGDSALYLCASSLSLGQSLDTQYFGPGTRLTVL.

Ten or more counts support this clonotype. The V and J genes are TRBV5-1 and TRBJ1-1, with TRBD1 as a possible D gene (5 bases). From germline, CDR1 is SGHRS and CDR2 YFSETQ. The V and J ends lost 5 bases and 1 base respectively, with 9 bases between them. The CDR3 length is 13 residues. In DNA form, the CDR3 reads TGCGCCAGCAGTTCCCAGGGGAACACTGAAGCTTTCTTT. The encoded protein is CASSSQGNTEAFF.

By share, this clonotype ranks as medium-sized. The chain employs TRBV6-5 and TRBJ1-1, with TRBD1 identical over 7 bases. The V segment lost 6 bases and the J segment 1 base; nucleotides outside the gene matches: 11. There are 16 residues in the CDR3. The V gene's germline CDR1 is MNHEY and CDR2 SVGAGI. The CDR3 loop is CASSSQRGRGNTEAFF. CDR3 DNA: TGTGCCAGCAGCTCTCAGAGGGGGCGGGGGAACACTGAAGCTTTCTTT.

This clonotype was seen ten or more times. J is TRBJ2-1 and V is TRBV2, with D possibly TRBD1 on 6 matching bases. Looked up from germline, CDR1 is SNHLY and CDR2 is FYNNEI. This CDR3 comprises 11 residues. DNA of the CDR3: TGTTCATCAGGGGCCTACAATGAGCAGTTCTTC. Amino acid sequence: CSSGAYNEQFF.

In its sample, this clonotype was seen many times. This chain joins TRBV10-3 and TRBJ2-3, with 7 bases matching TRBD2. This CDR3 has 16 residues. Trimming removed 0 bases from V and 2 bases from J; junction bases left unmatched: 5. Germline V gives CDR1 ENHRY, CDR2 SYGVKD. CDR3 coding DNA: TGTGCCATCAGTGAGTCGCCAGCGGGACTCACAGATACGCAGTATTTT. Amino acids: CAISESPAGLTDTQYF.

This clonotype was counted ten times or more. The chain links TRBV11-2 to TRBJ2-1; possible D gene TRBD2, 6 bases. Trimming took 1 base from V and 8 from J, leaving 9 bases between them. Germline CDR1 SGHAT, CDR2 FQNNGV. The CDR3 extends over 13 amino acids. The CDR3 nucleotides read TGTGCCAGCAGCTTAGTAGCGGTGGATGAGCAGTTCTTC. It codes for CASSLVAVDEQFF.

This clonotype came up many times. The chain has TRBV7-3 and TRBJ2-1; maybe TRBD1 (5 bases). From germline, CDR1 is SGHTA and CDR2 FQGTGA. The CDR3 has 15 residues. V shed 4 bases and J shed 6 bases, with 16 bases lying between them. The CDR3 reads CASSSRQGRINEQFF. CDR3 DNA: TGTGCCAGCAGCTCCCGGCAGGGCAGAATCAATGAGCAGTTCTTC.

This clonotype was found many times. This rearrangement joins TRBV2 to TRBJ1-5; D remains ambiguous. Germline assignment: CDR1 SNHLY and CDR2 FYNNEI. V gave up 6 bases and J gave up 6 bases, with 12 bases separating them. The CDR3 spans 13 residues. CDR3 nucleotide sequence: TGTGCCAGCAGGCGGGAAGACATTCAGCCCCAGCATTTT. Translation: CASRREDIQPQHF.

This clonotype was seen repeatedly, ten times or more. V gene TRBV14 combines with J gene TRBJ2-6; D remains ambiguous. The V end was cut by 7 bases, the J end by 0 bases, with 4 bases between. Germline lookup yields CDR1 SGHDN and CDR2 FVKESK. There are 13 residues in the CDR3. CDR3 loop: CASKVSGANVLTF. The CDR3 DNA is TGTGCCAGCAAGGTCTCTGGGGCCAACGTCCTGACTTTC. Supplemented by reference TRBV14 and TRBJ2-6, the full variable domain reads EAGVTQFPSHSVIEKGQTVTLRCDPISGHDNLYWYRRVMGKEIKFLLHFVKESKQDESGMPNNRFLAERTGGTYSTLKVQPAELEDSGVYFCASKVSGANVLTFGAGSRLTVL.

This clonotype counts as medium-sized. The rearrangement joins TRBV12-3 or TRBV12-4 to TRBJ1-4; the D is unclear. This CDR3 has 14 amino acids. V was shortened by 3 bases and J by 8 bases, with 13 bases between the two germline ends. CDR3 coding DNA: TGTGCCAGCAGTTTTATAAATCAAGGAGAAAAACTGTTTTTT. This translates into CASSFINQGEKLFF.

This clonotype was counted at least ten times. The rearrangement links TRBV2 to TRBJ1-1, with D hard to call. CDR1 and CDR2 (germline): SNHLY, FYNNEI. The CDR3 has 14 residues. Deletions cut 3 bases from V and 11 bases from J, with 19 bases between. CDR3 region: CASSDKIFKPQAFF. As DNA, the CDR3 is TGTGCCAGCAGTGATAAGATTTTTAAACCCCAGGCTTTCTTT.

This clonotype was counted once. The chain combines TRBV7-2 with TRBJ2-7; unclear D gene. Germline V gene sequence: CDR1 SGHTA, CDR2 FQGNSA. The length of the CDR3 is 14 residues. V lost 1 base and J 7 bases, leaving 14 bases between the germline ends. For the CDR3, the DNA is TGTGCCAGCAGCTTAGACCCATGGCTGGGAGAGCAGTACGTC. Its translation is CASSLDPWLGEQYV.

This clonotype has at least ten counts. The chain employs TRBV20-1 and TRBJ1-1, with 7 bases identical to TRBD1. The CDR3 runs to 12 residues. J lost 6 bases, V lost 5 bases, and 6 bases had no gene match. The germline CDR1 and CDR2 sequences are DFQATT and SNEGSKA (reference sequence). In DNA form, the CDR3 reads TGCAGTGCTGGGGACAGTTCTTCTGAAGCTTTCTTT. It specifies CSAGDSSSEAFF.

This clonotype was seen ten or more times. CDR3 protein: CASSLWKGTDTQYF. The CDR3 nucleotides are TGTGCCAGCAGCTTGTGGAAGGGGACAGATACGCAGTATTTT. The chain is built from TRBV5-4 and TRBJ2-3, with a weak D call TRBD1 (5 bases). Trimming left V 1 base short and J 3 bases short, with 9 bases between. Germline assignment: CDR1 SGHNT and CDR2 YYREEE (reference sequence). The CDR3 loop spans 14 amino acids.

The sample holds many counts of this clonotype. CDR3: CASSLGVGTGELFF. The CDR3 coding sequence is TGTGCCAGCAGCTTAGGGGTCGGCACCGGGGAGCTGTTTTTT. The rearrangement joins TRBV7-3 to TRBJ2-2; D not certain. The CDR3 length is 14 residues. The V and J ends lost 2 bases and 4 bases respectively, with 8 bases between them. The germline CDR1 and CDR2 sequences are SGHTA and FQGTGA.

This clonotype was seen repeatedly, ten times or more. CDR3 loop: CASSPTSGASGELFF. The CDR3 DNA reads as TGTGCCAGCAGCCCAACTAGCGGGGCCTCCGGGGAGCTGTTTTTT. The chain joins TRBV5-4 to TRBJ2-2; 10 bases agree with TRBD2. V trimming: 4 bases; J trimming: 6 bases; junction bases outside the gene matches: 6. The length of the CDR3 is 15 residues. Germline loops: CDR1 SGHNT, CDR2 YYREEE (reference sequence).

This clonotype was seen repeatedly, ten times or more. The rearrangement uses TRBV19 and TRBJ2-5, with 9 bases aligning to TRBD1. V gave up 2 bases and J gave up 4 bases; unmatched junction bases: 2. Germline V lookup: CDR1 LNHDA, CDR2 SQIVND (reference sequence). This CDR3 region has 14 residues. The CDR3 is CASSITGGGETQYF. CDR3 coding DNA: TGTGCCAGTAGTATAACAGGGGGCGGAGAGACCCAGTACTTC. The whole variable domain, remainder taken from reference TRBV19 and TRBJ2-5, is DGGITQSPKYLFRKEGQNVTLSCEQNLNHDAMYWYRQDPGQGLRLIYYSQIVNDFQKGDIAEGYSVSREKKESFPLTVTSAQKNPTAFYLCASSITGGGETQYFGPGTRLLVL.

This clonotype was recorded many times. The chain uses TRBV11-2 and TRBJ2-7; D might be TRBD1 (6 bases). V gave up 5 bases and J gave up 9 bases, with 17 bases separating them. In germline, CDR1 is SGHAT, CDR2 FQNNGV. The length of the CDR3 is 13 residues. CDR3: CASSQTEGVGQYF. For the CDR3, the DNA is TGTGCCAGCAGCCAAACCGAGGGGGTTGGGCAGTACTTC.

This clonotype was observed at least ten times. The V and J genes are TRBV12-3 or TRBV12-4 and TRBJ2-5, with 9 bases identical to TRBD1. The CDR3 is 14 amino acids. V was clipped by 5 bases and J by 5 bases; unmatched bases: 6. CDR3 in amino acids: CASSVQGAKETQYF. The DNA of the CDR3 is TGTGCCAGCAGTGTACAGGGGGCGAAGGAGACCCAGTACTTC.